A single sample gave rise to the 28 T cell receptor beta chains below, sequenced in a study of blood T cell repertoires in COVID-19. Sequencing used immunoSEQ multiplex PCR; TCRdb keeps in-frame clones, though not all of them. Of about 24,000 clones in the sample, just over 90% were seen once. Source material: peripheral blood. The source is a man aged 65 to 79 with active COVID-19.

CDR3 amino acids: CASSLVTREQYF. CDR3 DNA: TGTGCCAGCAGCTTAGTCACGCGCGAGCAGTACTTC. The chain carries TRBV7-9 and TRBJ2-7, with no clear D. With 1 base removed from V and 6 bases from J, the gap between germline ends came to 7 bases. CDR1 and CDR2 (germline): SEHNR, FQNEAQ (reference sequence). CDR3 length equals 12 residues.

The chain couples TRBV18 to TRBJ1-6; TRBD1 is a possible D gene (5 bases). CDR1 KGHSH and CDR2 LQKENI come from the germline V gene. V was clipped by 5 bases and J by 7 bases, with 18 bases between them. There are 16 residues in the CDR3. Written as DNA, the CDR3 is TGTGCCAGCTCAGACCAACCAGGGCTGGGGAATTCACCCCTCCACTTT. It codes for CASSDQPGLGNSPLHF. Drawing the rest from reference TRBV18 and TRBJ1-6, the complete variable domain is NAGVMQNPRHLVRRRGQEARLRCSPMKGHSHVYWYRQLPEEGLKFMVYLQKENIIDESGMPKERFSAEFPKEGPSILRIQQVVRGDSAAYFCASSDQPGLGNSPLHFGNGTRLTVT.

The chain recombines TRBV24-1 with TRBJ2-1, with a tentative D call TRBD1 (6 bases). The V gene's germline CDR1 is KGHDR and CDR2 SFDVKD. The CDR3 is made up of 13 amino acids. V was clipped by 4 bases and J by 8 bases, with 11 bases between them. As DNA, the CDR3 is TGTGCCACCAGTGAGGGGGCGCCGGATGAGCAGTTCTTC. Protein sequence: CATSEGAPDEQFF.

This sequence joins TRBV5-1 and TRBJ2-5, with D possibly TRBD2 on 6 matching bases. Trimming removed 4 bases at V and 12 bases at J, with 19 bases between. The CDR3 runs 13 residues. Germline V gene lookup returns CDR1 SGHRS and CDR2 YFSETQ. The DNA of the CDR3 is TGCGCCAGCAGCCCCGGGGGAGACCCCGAAGAGTACTTC. This encodes CASSPGGDPEEYF.

The chain combines TRBV14 with TRBJ1-2, with TRBD1 matching over 9 bases. CDR1 SGHDN and CDR2 FVKESK come from the germline V gene. The CDR3 has 14 amino acids. The trim removed 3 bases at V and 8 bases at J, leaving 7 bases unmatched. CDR3 nucleotide sequence: TGTGCCAGCAGCCATCGACAGGGGGTGGAGGGCTACACCTTC. It is translated as CASSHRQGVEGYTF.

The chain recombines TRBV5-1 with TRBJ1-1; 7 nucleotides align to TRBD1. CDR1 is SGHRS, CDR2 YFSETQ, per germline. With V trimmed by 2 bases and J by 4 bases, 5 bases remained unmatched. CDR3 size: 14 residues. The CDR3 sequence: CASSFLQGSTEAFF. CDR3 sequence (DNA): TGCGCCAGCAGCTTCCTACAGGGGAGCACTGAAGCTTTCTTT.

The chain has TRBV14 and TRBJ1-4; a possible D gene is TRBD1 (5 bases). In germline, CDR1 is SGHDN, CDR2 FVKESK. Trimming removed 0 bases at V and 10 bases at J, with 9 bases between. CDR3 size: 13 residues. CDR3 protein: CASSQDRVRKLFF. The CDR3 bases are TGTGCCAGCAGCCAAGACAGGGTCCGAAAACTGTTTTTT.

The V and J genes are TRBV2 and TRBJ1-2, with 10 bases lining up with TRBD1. The CDR3 runs 17 residues. Germline V gene lookup returns CDR1 SNHLY and CDR2 FYNNEI. V lost 6 bases to trimming and J lost 4 bases; unmatched junction nucleotides: 14. CDR3 sequence (DNA): TGTGCCAGCAGGGGAGGCGGTCGGACAGGGGGGATCTATGGCTACACCTTC. Translation gives CASRGGGRTGGIYGYTF.

J is TRBJ2-4 and V is TRBV7-2; D may be TRBD2 (6 bases). Trimming shortened V by 5 bases and J by 9 bases, and 20 bases separated the two germline ends. The CDR3 consists of 15 residues. The germline CDR1 and CDR2 sequences are SGHTA and FQGNSA. As DNA, the CDR3 is TGTGCCAGCAGCCCTGGAGGTGGGGGGATGGGCATTCAGTACTTC. Encoded protein: CASSPGGGGMGIQYF.

The chain recombines TRBV19 with TRBJ2-1, with D maybe TRBD2 (7 bases). Germline-derived CDR1 and CDR2 are LNHDA and SQIVND (reference sequence). This CDR3 is built from 16 residues. Trimming cost V 7 bases and J 8 bases, with 24 bases left between them. The CDR3 reads CASTPEKGGRFYEQFF. The CDR3, as DNA: TGTGCCAGTACCCCCGAGAAGGGGGGGCGCTTTTATGAGCAGTTCTTC.

The rearrangement links TRBV2 to TRBJ2-4; 9 nucleotides match TRBD1. V trimming: 10 bases; J trimming: 8 bases; junction bases outside the gene matches: 6. The CDR3 length is 12 residues. Per germline, CDR1 SNHLY and CDR2 FYNNEI. For the CDR3, the DNA is TGTGCCACTGGACAGGGGTATTACATTCAGTACTTC. Translated: CATGQGYYIQYF.

The chain carries TRBV7-3 and TRBJ1-2; D is unclear. The germline gives CDR1 SGHTA, CDR2 FQGTGA. V lost 5 bases to trimming and J lost 2 bases, with 15 bases between them. CDR3 size: 15 residues. Here the CDR3 DNA reads TGTGCCAGCAGCACGAATCAGAGGGCCAACTATGGCTACACCTTC. It encodes CASSTNQRANYGYTF.

The chain joins TRBV9 to TRBJ2-2, with a weak D call TRBD1 (5 bases). CDR1 SGDLS and CDR2 YYNGEE come from the germline V gene. The V end lost 2 bases, the J end lost 0 bases, and 11 bases lay between the germline ends. The CDR3 totals 16 residues. In nucleotides, the CDR3 is TGTGCCAGCAGCGTCCACTGGGGCGCGAACACCGGGGAGCTGTTTTTT. Encoded protein: CASSVHWGANTGELFF.

V usage is TRBV4-3 and J usage is TRBJ2-3, with D possibly being TRBD2 (7 bases). The length of the CDR3 is 15 residues. The germline V gene encodes CDR1 LGHNA and CDR2 YSLEER. V lost 4 bases and J lost 4, with 15 bases in between. For the CDR3, the DNA is TGCGCCAGCAGCCTTGGGGGCGGGGGCTCAGATACGCAGTATTTT. Translation: CASSLGGGGSDTQYF.

This chain uses TRBV9 with TRBJ2-7; tentatively, D is TRBD2 (6 bases). The CDR3 extends over 16 amino acids. The germline gives CDR1 SGDLS, CDR2 YYNGEE. The V gene lost 4 bases and the J gene lost 9 bases, with 26 bases spanning the gap. The CDR3 DNA is TGTGCCAGCAGCATGACCGGGACTGAGGATTTATCCGGGCAGTACTTC. Protein product: CASSMTGTEDLSGQYF.

This chain links TRBV4-2 with TRBJ2-2; maybe TRBD2 (6 bases). From germline, CDR1 is LGHNA and CDR2 YNFKEQ. Trimming took 0 bases from V and 8 from J, leaving 13 bases between them. The CDR3 runs to 15 residues. The CDR3 bases are TGTGCCAGCAGCCAAGATGGTCTAGCGAGGGGGGAGCTGTTTTTT. Encoded protein: CASSQDGLARGELFF.

The chain recombines TRBV28 with TRBJ2-7; D gene ambiguous. Trimming shortened V by 3 bases and J by 0 bases, and 9 bases separated the two germline ends. This CDR3 is built from 14 residues. Germline values: CDR1 MDHEN, CDR2 SYDVKM. The CDR3 loop is CASSFVPVSYEQYF. CDR3 DNA: TGTGCCAGCAGTTTCGTCCCGGTCTCCTACGAGCAGTACTTC.

This clone occurred once. The rearrangement joins TRBV18 to TRBJ2-7; D is unclear. The CDR3 runs 16 residues. The germline V gene encodes CDR1 KGHSH and CDR2 LQKENI. Trimming took 0 bases from V and 0 from J, leaving 12 bases between them. The CDR3 loop reads CASSPPSQVTSYEQYF. The CDR3 DNA is TGTGCCAGCTCACCACCGTCCCAGGTCACCTCCTACGAGCAGTACTTC.

The genes are TRBV5-5 and TRBJ1-2, with 10 bases matching TRBD1. V lost 2 bases, J lost 4 bases, and 2 bases stayed unmatched. From germline, CDR1 is SGHKS and CDR2 YYEKEE (reference sequence). This CDR3 comprises 14 residues. The CDR3 DNA reads TGTGCCAGCAGCTTCCGACAGGGGGCCTATGGCTACACCTTC. This sequence encodes CASSFRQGAYGYTF.

The V gene is TRBV4-3, the J gene TRBJ1-2; TRBD1 is a possible D gene (6 bases). V dropped 1 base and J dropped 7 bases, with 10 bases sitting between them. The CDR3 has 13 residues. Germline CDR1 is LGHNA and CDR2 is YSLEER. The CDR3 spells CASSQVQGSGYTF. CDR3 nucleotides: TGCGCCAGCAGCCAAGTACAGGGTTCTGGCTACACCTTC.

This chain connects TRBV28 to TRBJ1-5; the match to TRBD1 covers 8 bases. CDR3 size: 14 residues. Unmatched junction bases numbered 6, after V lost 5 bases and J lost 6 bases. The germline V gene encodes CDR1 MDHEN and CDR2 SYDVKM. The CDR3: CASSIRTGSQPQHF. CDR3 coding DNA: TGTGCCAGCAGTATACGGACAGGGAGTCAGCCCCAGCATTTT.

The rearrangement joins TRBV6-1 to TRBJ2-1; TRBD1 aligns across 8 bases. The CDR3 spans 14 residues. Germline V gene sequence: CDR1 MNHNS, CDR2 SASEGT. V lost 2 bases to trimming and J lost 7 bases; unmatched junction nucleotides: 4. The CDR3 DNA reads as TGTGCCAGCAGTGAATGGGACAGGAAAAATGAGCAGTTCTTC. This translates into CASSEWDRKNEQFF.

Only one count was recorded for this clone. V usage is TRBV18 and J usage is TRBJ1-1; 10 positions match TRBD1. The germline V gene encodes CDR1 KGHSH and CDR2 LQKENI. V trimming: 6 bases; J trimming: 1 base; junction bases outside the gene matches: 2. The CDR3 runs to 14 residues. CDR3 coding DNA: TGTGCCAGCTCCGGGGACAGGGGGAACACTGAAGCTTTCTTT. As protein: CASSGDRGNTEAFF.

Written as DNA, the CDR3 is TGTGCCAGCTCACTCGGACAGGCCTTAGGGACCCAGTACTTC. It yields the protein CASSLGQALGTQYF. The chain links TRBV18 to TRBJ2-5, with TRBD1 matching 7 bases. V gave up 4 bases and J gave up 7 bases; unmatched junction bases: 9. This CDR3 is 14 amino acids long. Germline V gene sequence: CDR1 KGHSH, CDR2 LQKENI.

This clone was seen more than once but under ten times. This sequence joins TRBV6-4 and TRBJ2-1, with 9 bases matching TRBD1. The V segment lost 3 bases and the J segment 10 bases; nucleotides outside the gene matches: 7. This CDR3 spans 14 amino acids. Germline loops: CDR1 MRHNA, CDR2 SNTAGT. The CDR3 DNA follows: TGTGCCAGCAGTGAGGGACAGGGTATTGCCGAGCAGTTCTTC. Amino acid sequence: CASSEGQGIAEQFF.

The chain has TRBV19 and TRBJ1-1, with TRBD1 matching 7 bases. Germline trimming cut 3 bases from V and 7 bases from J; bases unmatched to any gene: 5. The germline V gene encodes CDR1 LNHDA and CDR2 SQIVND (reference sequence). The CDR3 runs 13 residues. The chain's CDR3 is CASSIAGGLEAFF. The CDR3, as DNA: TGTGCCAGTAGTATCGCAGGGGGGCTTGAAGCTTTCTTT. Looking up the rest from reference TRBV19 and TRBJ1-1 gives the full variable domain: DGGITQSPKYLFRKEGQNVTLSCEQNLNHDAMYWYRQDPGQGLRLIYYSQIVNDFQKGDIAEGYSVSREKKESFPLTVTSAQKNPTAFYLCASSIAGGLEAFFGQGTRLTVV.

The V gene is TRBV5-4, the J gene TRBJ2-5; 7 bases are shared with TRBD1. The CDR3 contains 14 residues. CDR1 and CDR2 from the germline V gene are SGHNT and YYREEE (reference sequence). With V trimmed by 4 bases and J by 3 bases, 6 bases remained unmatched. CDR3 residues: CASSQKTGKETQYF. CDR3 sequence (DNA): TGTGCCAGCAGCCAAAAGACAGGGAAAGAGACCCAGTACTTC.

The chain recombines TRBV6-1 with TRBJ2-2; 12 nucleotides line up with TRBD2. Losses at the gene ends were 6 bases for V and 6 bases for J; bases not matched to a gene: 8. This CDR3 spans 16 amino acids. Germline CDR1 MNHNS, CDR2 SASEGT. CDR3 nucleotides: TGTGCCAGCAGAGAACCGGGACTAGCGGGTTCCGGGGAGCTGTTTTTT. It encodes CASREPGLAGSGELFF.